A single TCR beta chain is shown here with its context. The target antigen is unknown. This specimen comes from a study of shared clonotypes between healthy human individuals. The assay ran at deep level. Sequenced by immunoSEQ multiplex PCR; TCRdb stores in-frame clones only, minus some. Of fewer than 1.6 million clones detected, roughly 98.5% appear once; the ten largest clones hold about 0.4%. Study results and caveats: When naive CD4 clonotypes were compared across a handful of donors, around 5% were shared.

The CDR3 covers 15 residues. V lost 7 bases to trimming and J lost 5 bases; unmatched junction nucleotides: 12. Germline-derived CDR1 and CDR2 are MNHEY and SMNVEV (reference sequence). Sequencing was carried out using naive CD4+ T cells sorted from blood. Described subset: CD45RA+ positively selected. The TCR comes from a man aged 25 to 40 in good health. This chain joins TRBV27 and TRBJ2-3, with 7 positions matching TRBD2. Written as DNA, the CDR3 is TGTGCCAGCATCCTCCTGGGAGGGTCTGGAGATACGCAGTATTTT. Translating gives CASILLGGSGDTQYF.